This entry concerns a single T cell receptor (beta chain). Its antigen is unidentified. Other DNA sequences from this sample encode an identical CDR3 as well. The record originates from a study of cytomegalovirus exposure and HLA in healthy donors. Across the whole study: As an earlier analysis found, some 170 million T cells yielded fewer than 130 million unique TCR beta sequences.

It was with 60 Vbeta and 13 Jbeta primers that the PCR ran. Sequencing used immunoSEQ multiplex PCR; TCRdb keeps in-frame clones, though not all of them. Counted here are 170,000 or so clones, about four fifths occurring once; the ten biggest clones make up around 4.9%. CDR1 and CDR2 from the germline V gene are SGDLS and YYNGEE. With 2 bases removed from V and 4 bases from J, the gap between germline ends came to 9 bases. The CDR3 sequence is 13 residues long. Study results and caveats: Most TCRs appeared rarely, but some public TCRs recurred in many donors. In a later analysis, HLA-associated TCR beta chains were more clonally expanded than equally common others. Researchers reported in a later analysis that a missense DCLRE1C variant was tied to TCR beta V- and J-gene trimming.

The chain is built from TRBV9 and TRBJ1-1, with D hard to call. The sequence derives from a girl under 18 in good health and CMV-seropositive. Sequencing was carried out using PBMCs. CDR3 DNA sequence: TGTGCCAGCAGCGTCGGCCGAGGCACTGAAGCTTTCTTT. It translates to CASSVGRGTEAFF.